The 22 T cell receptor beta chains given below trace back to one sample, sequenced in a study of metastatic and nonmetastatic thyroid tumors. Using MiXCR, TCRdb re-called clones from the PCR reads. Of fewer than 55,000 clones listed, roughly 15% are singletons. No treatment of any kind had been given to any patient before thyroid surgery. Sequenced sample: blood. Receptors were obtained from a female donor with papillary thyroid cancer or a benign thyroid nodule (not recorded which). Some clones in this sample may be carry-over from other donors' samples.

This clone was recorded at least ten times. The chain joins TRBV6-1 to TRBJ1-5; D unclear. V was shortened by 2 bases and J by 2 bases, with 10 bases between the two germline ends. The length of the CDR3 is 15 residues. Per germline, CDR1 MNHNS and CDR2 SASEGT. The CDR3 region has the DNA TGTGCCAGCAGTGAAATGGGGATTGGCAATCAGCCCCAGCATTTT. Translation gives CASSEMGIGNQPQHF.

At least ten counts were recorded for this clone. The genes are TRBV19 and TRBJ2-7; D tentatively fits TRBD1 or TRBD2 (5 bases each). Deletions cut 5 bases from V and 3 bases from J, with 20 bases between. Germline assignment: CDR1 LNHDA and CDR2 SQIVND (reference sequence). This CDR3 region has 16 residues. The CDR3 sequence: CASSAAFDPGLYEQYF. The CDR3 bases are TGTGCCAGTAGTGCCGCCTTTGACCCGGGGCTCTACGAGCAGTACTTC.

This clone was seen many times. The rearrangement uses TRBV18 and TRBJ1-1; D is undetermined. Germline V lookup: CDR1 KGHSH, CDR2 LQKENI. V shed 1 base and J shed 8 bases, with 14 bases lying between them. The length of the CDR3 is 14 residues. The CDR3 here is CASSPRVLLDEAFF. The CDR3 DNA reads as TGTGCCAGCTCACCACGGGTATTGTTGGACGAAGCTTTCTTT.

CDR3: CASSLVGANTDTQYF. Written as DNA, the CDR3 is TGTGCCAGCAGCTTAGTAGGGGCTAACACAGATACGCAGTATTTT. The chain employs TRBV11-1 and TRBJ2-3, with a tentative D call TRBD1 (5 bases). The CDR3 spans 15 residues. Germline V lookup: CDR1 SGHAT, CDR2 FQDESV (reference sequence). The ends were cut back, 1 base at V and 2 bases at J, with 10 bases in the middle.

This clone has at least ten counts. The chain couples TRBV5-1 to TRBJ2-3; 8 positions match TRBD1. V was clipped by 0 bases and J by 1 base; unmatched bases: 7. The germline gives CDR1 SGHRS, CDR2 YFSETQ. This CDR3 spans 17 amino acids. The CDR3 is CASSLGFEGQGTDTQYF. In nucleotides, the CDR3 is TGCGCCAGCAGCTTGGGGTTTGAGGGACAGGGCACAGATACGCAGTATTTT.

This clone has a count of ten or more. A read error is possible here, since a much larger clone lies one base away. Other DNA sequences in this sample translate to the same CDR3. This chain joins TRBV11-2 and TRBJ2-5; D may be TRBD2 (6 bases). The CDR3 loop spans 13 amino acids. The V gene lost 3 bases and the J gene lost 1 base, with 6 bases spanning the gap. Germline lookup yields CDR1 SGHAT and CDR2 FQNNGV. The CDR3 is CASSFGGQETQYF. The CDR3 coding sequence is TGTGCCAGCAGCTTCGGGGGCCAAGAGACCCAGTACTTC. The full variable domain, in which reference TRBV11-2 and TRBJ2-5 provide the parts outside the CDR3, is EAGVAQSPRYKIIEKRQSVAFWCNPISGHATLYWYQQILGQGPKLLIQFQNNGVVDDSQLPKDRFSAERLKGVDSTLKIQPAKLEDSAVYLCASSFGGQETQYFGPGTRLLVL.

In this sample, this clone turned up many times. The chain combines TRBV19 with TRBJ1-2; unclear D gene. Trimming pared 5 bases from V and 1 base from J, leaving 5 bases between. Germline values: CDR1 LNHDA, CDR2 SQIVND (reference sequence). There are 12 residues in the CDR3. CDR3 bases: TGTGCCAGTAGTCGGCTTAACTATGGCTACACCTTC. Protein sequence: CASSRLNYGYTF.

This clone was observed at least ten times. The V gene is TRBV19, the J gene TRBJ2-2; 13 bases fit TRBD2. CDR1 is LNHDA, CDR2 SQIVND, per germline (reference sequence). This CDR3 is 16 amino acids long. J gave up 7 bases and V 3 bases, and 5 bases lay outside the gene matches. CDR3 in amino acids: CASSMLTSGRNGELFF. CDR3 sequence (DNA): TGTGCCAGTAGTATGTTGACTAGCGGGAGGAACGGGGAGCTGTTTTTT.

This clone has just one count. An end of the junction does not agree with germline; a read error may underlie this. This sequence joins TRBV11-2 and TRBJ2-7; D tentatively reads TRBD1 or TRBD2 (5 bases each). Germline V gene lookup returns CDR1 SGHAT and CDR2 FQNNGV. CDR3 length: 14 amino acids. In DNA form, the CDR3 reads TGTGCCAGCATCTTAGCTCAGGGAGAGTACGAGCAGTACTTC. Protein: CASILAQGEYEQYF.

This sequence joins TRBV15 and TRBJ2-7, with 9 bases identical to TRBD2. This CDR3 has 18 residues. Germline trimming cut 0 bases from V and 2 bases from J; bases unmatched to any gene: 11. CDR1 LNHNV and CDR2 YYDKDF come from the germline V gene (reference sequence). The CDR3 here is CATSRELAVAGGPYEQYF. For the CDR3, the DNA is TGTGCCACCAGCAGAGAACTAGCGGTGGCGGGAGGGCCCTACGAGCAGTACTTC.

The table lists this clone with a few counts. The rearrangement joins TRBV19 to TRBJ1-5, with 9 bases aligning to TRBD1. The germline CDR1 and CDR2 sequences are LNHDA and SQIVND (reference sequence). V was pared by 8 bases and J by 2 bases, with 7 bases of the junction left unmatched. The CDR3 length is 15 residues. The CDR3 nucleotides read TGTGCCAGTCTGGGGGGACAGGGAGGCAATCAGCCCCAGCATTTT. Protein sequence: CASLGGQGGNQPQHF. The entire variable domain, with the rest obtained from reference TRBV19 and TRBJ1-5, is as follows: DGGITQSPKYLFRKEGQNVTLSCEQNLNHDAMYWYRQDPGQGLRLIYYSQIVNDFQKGDIAEGYSVSREKKESFPLTVTSAQKNPTAFYLCASLGGQGGNQPQHFGDGTRLSIL.

This clone has ten or more counts. V and J are TRBV14 and TRBJ1-6; D ambiguous. The CDR3 contains 13 residues. CDR1 and CDR2 from the germline V gene are SGHDN and FVKESK. V was trimmed by 6 bases and J by 5 bases, leaving 8 bases between them. The CDR3 DNA reads TGTGCCAGCAGTCAGAGAGATAATTCACCCCTCCACTTT. This sequence encodes CASSQRDNSPLHF. Filled out from reference TRBV14 and TRBJ1-6, the complete variable domain reads EAGVTQFPSHSVIEKGQTVTLRCDPISGHDNLYWYRRVMGKEIKFLLHFVKESKQDESGMPNNRFLAERTGGTYSTLKVQPAELEDSGVYFCASSQRDNSPLHFGNGTRLTVT.

This clone was seen at least ten times. The J gene is TRBJ1-1, the V gene TRBV27; 11 nucleotides match TRBD1. The CDR3 is made up of 15 amino acids. V was clipped by 1 base and J by 5 bases; unmatched bases: 3. Germline V lookup: CDR1 MNHEY, CDR2 SMNVEV (reference sequence). CDR3 amino acids: CASSLLGTGGTEAFF. The CDR3 bases are TGTGCCAGCAGTTTATTAGGGACAGGGGGTACTGAAGCTTTCTTT.

This clone has at least ten counts. The chain joins TRBV5-1 to TRBJ2-5; D call uncertain. The CDR3 totals 15 residues. V was trimmed by 2 bases and J by 4 bases, leaving 15 bases between them. Germline V CDR1 and CDR2: SGHRS, YFSETQ. The CDR3 DNA is TGCGCCAGCAGCTTACCCCCGGCGGAGCCAGAGACCCAGTACTTC. It translates to CASSLPPAEPETQYF.

This clone was found many times. The chain couples TRBV24-1 to TRBJ1-5; TRBD1 might be the D (6 bases). The CDR3 sequence is 18 residues long. Trimming removed 4 bases from V and 2 bases from J, with 20 bases in between. From germline, CDR1 is KGHDR and CDR2 SFDVKD. The CDR3 DNA follows: TGTGCCACCAGTGACGGAGGCAGGGGATTCGGGGGCAATCAGCCCCAGCATTTT. Protein product: CATSDGGRGFGGNQPQHF.

This clone was counted many times. The gene calls are TRBV20-1 and TRBJ1-2, with 9 nucleotides matching TRBD1. The CDR3 spans 13 residues. CDR1 DFQATT and CDR2 SNEGSKA come from the germline V gene (reference sequence). The V gene end was trimmed by 3 bases and the J gene end by 2 bases; junction bases not matched to a gene: 1. For the CDR3, the DNA is TGCAGTGCTAGGGGGACAGGGAACTATGGCTACACCTTC. Protein sequence: CSARGTGNYGYTF.

This clone occurred many times. The J gene is TRBJ1-1, the V gene TRBV6-1, with a tentative D call TRBD1 (5 bases). The ends were cut back, 6 bases at V and 4 bases at J, with 12 bases in the middle. From germline, CDR1 is MNHNS and CDR2 SASEGT. CDR3 size: 13 residues. The CDR3 loop reads CASRPGRSTEAFF. The CDR3 bases are TGTGCCAGCAGACCGGGACGGTCCACTGAAGCTTTCTTT.

This clone was recorded at least ten times. The V gene is TRBV9, the J gene TRBJ2-2, with 13 bases matching TRBD2. With V trimmed by 4 bases and J by 5 bases, 5 bases remained unmatched. This CDR3 has 16 residues. Germline V gene data show CDR1 as SGDLS and CDR2 as YYNGEE. Here the CDR3 reads CASSSRLAGGTGELFF. As DNA, the CDR3 is TGTGCCAGCAGCTCCCGACTAGCGGGAGGTACCGGGGAGCTGTTTTTT.

The gene calls are TRBV5-1 and TRBJ2-2; D is unclear. Germline V gives CDR1 SGHRS, CDR2 YFSETQ. This CDR3 has 12 residues. Trimming cost V 2 bases and J 5 bases, with 4 bases left between them. This chain's CDR3 is CASSFGTGELFF. CDR3 nucleotide sequence: TGCGCCAGCAGCTTCGGTACCGGGGAGCTGTTTTTT.

For this clone: In this CDR3 the conserved last residue, phenylalanine or tryptophan, is missing, so a read error is likely. The rearrangement links TRBV6-5 to TRBJ2-5; no clear D. Trimming shortened V by 6 bases and J by 5 bases, and 19 bases separated the two germline ends. This CDR3 comprises 15 residues. Germline V CDR1 and CDR2: MNHEY, SVGAGI. The CDR3: CASSLLPNEAETQYS. In DNA form, the CDR3 reads TGTGCCAGCAGCTTATTGCCGAACGAGGCCGAGACCCAGTACTCC.

Points on this clone: Being one base from a much bigger clone, this may be a read error. The rearrangement joins TRBV2 to TRBJ2-5, with 9 bases matching TRBD1. Germline V CDR1 and CDR2: SNHLY, FYNNEI. V was pared by 1 base and J by 7 bases, with 4 bases of the junction left unmatched. The CDR3 sequence is 14 residues long. CDR3 DNA sequence: TGTGCCAGCAGTGAAGGACAGGGGGTAGGGACCCAGTACTTC. Protein product: CASSEGQGVGTQYF.

This clone was recorded at least ten times. V is TRBV30 and J is TRBJ1-3; the D is unclear. This CDR3 has 13 amino acids. Germline CDR1 GTSNPN, CDR2 SVGIG (reference sequence). V was pared by 5 bases and J by 4 bases, with 12 bases between. In DNA, the CDR3 is TGTGCCTGGGGCCGGGTTCCCGGAAACACCATATATTTT. This sequence encodes CAWGRVPGNTIYF.